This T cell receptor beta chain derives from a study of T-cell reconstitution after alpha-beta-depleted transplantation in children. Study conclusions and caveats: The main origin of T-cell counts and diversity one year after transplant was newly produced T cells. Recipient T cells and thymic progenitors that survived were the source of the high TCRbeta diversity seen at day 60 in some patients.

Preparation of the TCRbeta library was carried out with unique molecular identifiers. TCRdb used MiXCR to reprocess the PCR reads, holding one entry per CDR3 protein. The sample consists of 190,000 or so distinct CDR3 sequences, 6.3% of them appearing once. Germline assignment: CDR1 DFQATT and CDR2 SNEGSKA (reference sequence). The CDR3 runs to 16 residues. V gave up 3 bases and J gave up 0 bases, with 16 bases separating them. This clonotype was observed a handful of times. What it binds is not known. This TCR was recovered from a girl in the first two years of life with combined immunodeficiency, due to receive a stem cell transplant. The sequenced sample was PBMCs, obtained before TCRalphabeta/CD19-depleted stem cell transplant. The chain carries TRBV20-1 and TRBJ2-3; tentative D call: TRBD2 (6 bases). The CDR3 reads CSARNWLARSTDTQYF. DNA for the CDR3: TGCAGTGCTAGGAATTGGCTAGCGAGGAGCACAGATACGCAGTATTTT.